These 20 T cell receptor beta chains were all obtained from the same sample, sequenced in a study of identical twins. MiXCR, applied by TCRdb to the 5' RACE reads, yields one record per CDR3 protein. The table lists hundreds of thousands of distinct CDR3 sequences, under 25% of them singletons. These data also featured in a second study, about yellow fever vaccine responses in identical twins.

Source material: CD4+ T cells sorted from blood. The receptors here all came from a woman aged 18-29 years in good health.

The CDR3 nucleotides are TGCGCCAGCACCCTAGGACAGGGGTCCTACAATGAGCAGTTCTTC. Translated, it gives CASTLGQGSYNEQFF. The chain has TRBV5-1 and TRBJ2-1, with 9 bases aligning to TRBD1. Trimming took 6 bases from V and 1 from J; bases not matched to a gene: 5. The CDR3 spans 15 residues. Germline CDR1 is SGHRS and CDR2 is YFSETQ.

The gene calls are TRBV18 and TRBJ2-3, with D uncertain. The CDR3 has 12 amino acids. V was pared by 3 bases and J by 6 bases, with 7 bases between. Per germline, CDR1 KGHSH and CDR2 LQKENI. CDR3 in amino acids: CASSPLEDTQYF. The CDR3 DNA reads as TGTGCCAGCTCACCGCTGGAGGATACGCAGTATTTT.

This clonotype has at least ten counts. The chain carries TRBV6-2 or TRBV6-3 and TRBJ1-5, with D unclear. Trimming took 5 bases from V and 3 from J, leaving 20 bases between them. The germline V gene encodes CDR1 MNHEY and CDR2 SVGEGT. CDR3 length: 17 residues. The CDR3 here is CASSQRTVNPINQPQHF. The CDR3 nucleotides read TGTGCCAGCAGTCAGCGGACGGTAAACCCAATCAATCAGCCCCAGCATTTT.

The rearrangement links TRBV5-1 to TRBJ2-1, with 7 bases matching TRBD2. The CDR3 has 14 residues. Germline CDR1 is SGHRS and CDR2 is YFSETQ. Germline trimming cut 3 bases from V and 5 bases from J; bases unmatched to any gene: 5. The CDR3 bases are TGCGCCAGCAGCTCTTTAGCGGGCAACAATGAGCAGTTCTTC. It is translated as CASSSLAGNNEQFF.

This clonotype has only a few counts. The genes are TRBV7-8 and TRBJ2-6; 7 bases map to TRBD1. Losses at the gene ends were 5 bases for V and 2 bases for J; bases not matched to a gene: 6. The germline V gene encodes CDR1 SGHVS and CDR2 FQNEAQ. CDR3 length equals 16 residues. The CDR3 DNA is TGTGCCAGCAGCCCACGCGACAGGGCTGGGGCCAACGTCCTGACTTTC. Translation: CASSPRDRAGANVLTF. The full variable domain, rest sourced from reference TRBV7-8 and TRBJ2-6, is GAGVSQSPRYKVAKRGQDVALRCDPISGHVSLFWYQQALGQGPEFLTYFQNEAQLDKSGLPSDRFFAERPEGSVSTLKIQRTQQEDSAVYLCASSPRDRAGANVLTFGAGSRLTVL.

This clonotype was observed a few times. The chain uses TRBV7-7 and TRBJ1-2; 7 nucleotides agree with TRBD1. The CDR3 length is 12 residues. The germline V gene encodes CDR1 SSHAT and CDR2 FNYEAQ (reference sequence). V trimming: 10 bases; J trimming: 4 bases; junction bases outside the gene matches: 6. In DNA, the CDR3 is TGTGCCACCTCCCCAGGGGGCTATGGCTACACCTTC. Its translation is CATSPGGYGYTF.

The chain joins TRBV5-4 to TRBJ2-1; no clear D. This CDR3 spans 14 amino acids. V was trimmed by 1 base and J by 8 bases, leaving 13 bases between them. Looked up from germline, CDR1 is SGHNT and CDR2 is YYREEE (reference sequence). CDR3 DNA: TGTGCCAGCAGCTTGTGGGCCACGATCGATGAGCAGTTCTTC. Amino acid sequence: CASSLWATIDEQFF.

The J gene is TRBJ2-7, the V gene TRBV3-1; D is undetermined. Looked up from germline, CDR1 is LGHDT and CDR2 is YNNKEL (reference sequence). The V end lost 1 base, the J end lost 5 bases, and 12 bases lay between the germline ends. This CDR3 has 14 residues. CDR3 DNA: TGTGCCAGCAGCCAAGTTGGTAGGGTCAACGAGCAGTACTTC. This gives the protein CASSQVGRVNEQYF.

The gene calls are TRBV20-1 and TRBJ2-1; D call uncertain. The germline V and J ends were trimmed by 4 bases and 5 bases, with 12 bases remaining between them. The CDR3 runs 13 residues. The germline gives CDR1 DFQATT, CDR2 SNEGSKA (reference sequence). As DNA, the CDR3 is TGCAGTGCTACCGAATGGATTAACAATGAGCAGTTCTTC. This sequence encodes CSATEWINNEQFF.

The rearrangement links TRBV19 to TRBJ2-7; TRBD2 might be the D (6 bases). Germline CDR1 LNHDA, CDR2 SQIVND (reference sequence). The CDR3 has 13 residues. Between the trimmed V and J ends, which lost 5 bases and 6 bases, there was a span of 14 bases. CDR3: CASSFSGVSEQYF. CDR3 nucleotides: TGTGCCAGTAGTTTCTCGGGGGTAAGCGAGCAGTACTTC.

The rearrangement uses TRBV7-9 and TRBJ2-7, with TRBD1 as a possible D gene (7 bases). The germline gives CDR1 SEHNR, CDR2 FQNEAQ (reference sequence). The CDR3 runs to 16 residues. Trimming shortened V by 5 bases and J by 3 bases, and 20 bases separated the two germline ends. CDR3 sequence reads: CASSVWNQGGGYEQYV. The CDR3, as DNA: TGTGCCAGCAGCGTGTGGAACCAGGGGGGAGGCTACGAGCAGTACGTC.

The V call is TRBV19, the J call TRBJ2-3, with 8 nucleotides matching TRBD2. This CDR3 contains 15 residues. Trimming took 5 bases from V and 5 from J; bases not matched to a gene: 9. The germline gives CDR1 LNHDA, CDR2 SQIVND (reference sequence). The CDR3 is CASSLLAGTQDTQYF. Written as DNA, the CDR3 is TGTGCCAGTAGTTTGTTAGCGGGGACTCAAGATACGCAGTATTTT.

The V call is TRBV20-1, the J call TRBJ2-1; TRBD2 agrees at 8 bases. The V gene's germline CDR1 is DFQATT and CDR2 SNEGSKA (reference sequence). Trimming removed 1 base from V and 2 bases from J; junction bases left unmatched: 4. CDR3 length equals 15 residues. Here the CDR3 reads CSARATGGTYNEQFF. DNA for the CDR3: TGCAGTGCTAGAGCAACGGGAGGGACCTACAATGAGCAGTTCTTC.

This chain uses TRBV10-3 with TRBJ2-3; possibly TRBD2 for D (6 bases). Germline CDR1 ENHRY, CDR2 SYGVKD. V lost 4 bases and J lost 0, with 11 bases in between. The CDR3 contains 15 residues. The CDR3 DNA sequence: TGTGCCATCAGTGTACTAGGGACTAGCACAGATACGCAGTATTTT. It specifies CAISVLGTSTDTQYF.

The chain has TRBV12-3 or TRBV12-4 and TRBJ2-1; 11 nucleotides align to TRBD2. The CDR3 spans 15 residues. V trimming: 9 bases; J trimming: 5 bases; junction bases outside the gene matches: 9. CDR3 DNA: TGTGCCAGTTACTTAGCGGGAGGGCCTAACAATGAGCAGTTCTTC. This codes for CASYLAGGPNNEQFF.

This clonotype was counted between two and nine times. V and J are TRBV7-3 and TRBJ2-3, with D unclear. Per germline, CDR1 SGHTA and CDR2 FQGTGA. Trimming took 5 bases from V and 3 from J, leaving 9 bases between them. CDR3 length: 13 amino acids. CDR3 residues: CASSTDGTDTQYF. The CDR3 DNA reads TGTGCCAGCAGCACGGACGGAACAGATACGCAGTATTTT. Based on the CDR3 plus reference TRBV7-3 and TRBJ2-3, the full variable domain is GAGVSQTPSNKVTEKGKYVELRCDPISGHTALYWYRQSLGQGPEFLIYFQGTGAADDSGLPNDRFFAVRPEGSVSTLKIQRTERGDSAVYLCASSTDGTDTQYFGPGTRLTVL.

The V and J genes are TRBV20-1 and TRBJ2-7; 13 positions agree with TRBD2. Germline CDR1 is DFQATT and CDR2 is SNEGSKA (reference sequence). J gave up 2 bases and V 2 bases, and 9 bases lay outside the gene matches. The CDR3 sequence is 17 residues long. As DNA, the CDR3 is TGCAGTGCTAGACCTCTGACTAGCGGGAGGTCCCCCTACGAGCAGTACTTC. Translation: CSARPLTSGRSPYEQYF.

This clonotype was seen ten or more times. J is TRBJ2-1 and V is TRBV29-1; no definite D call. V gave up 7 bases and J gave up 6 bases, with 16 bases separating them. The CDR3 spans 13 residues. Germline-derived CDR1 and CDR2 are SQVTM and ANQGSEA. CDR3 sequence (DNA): TGCAGCGGTGCGCCAAGGGTTTCCAATGAGCAGTTCTTC. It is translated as CSGAPRVSNEQFF.

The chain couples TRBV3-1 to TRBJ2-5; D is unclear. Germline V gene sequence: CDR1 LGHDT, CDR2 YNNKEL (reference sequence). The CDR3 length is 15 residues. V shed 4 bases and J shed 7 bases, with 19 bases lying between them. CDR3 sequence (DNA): TGTGCCAGCAGCCCAGACGCCCAATCGTGGGGGACCCAGTACTTC. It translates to CASSPDAQSWGTQYF.

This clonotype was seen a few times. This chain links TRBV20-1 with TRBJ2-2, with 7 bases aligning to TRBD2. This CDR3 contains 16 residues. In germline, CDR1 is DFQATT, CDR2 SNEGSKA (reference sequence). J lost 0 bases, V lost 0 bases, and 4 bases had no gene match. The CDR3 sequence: CSARDWGGANTGELFF. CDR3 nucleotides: TGCAGTGCTAGAGATTGGGGGGGGGCGAACACCGGGGAGCTGTTTTTT.